Only one count was recorded for the clone carrying this T cell receptor (beta chain). The entry originates in a study of shared T cell receptors in the human thymus. Germline CDR1 reads SGDLS; CDR2 reads YYNGEE. Trimming left V 6 bases short and J 2 bases short, with 15 bases between. CDR3 length: 15 amino acids. Assay: immunoSEQ multiplex PCR; the TCRdb copy retains only in-frame clones and omits some. The table has hundreds of thousands of clones, approximately 80% seen once. This sample also appeared in a second study, on human thymus T cells. Turning to that study: Resections were taken during corrective heart surgery, and the thymus tissue came from these. Repertoires from thymus and blood appeared to show biased V and J gene usage. Thymic TCR repertoires of unrelated people reportedly overlapped highly.

V usage is TRBV9 and J usage is TRBJ2-4; the D gene is possibly TRBD1 (6 bases). The material sequenced was thymocytes. This receptor was obtained from a boy less than two years old with a congenital heart defect. Written as DNA, the CDR3 is TGTGCCAGCACCAAAGGGGGTACGTCCAAAAACATTCAGTACTTC. Translated, it gives CASTKGGTSKNIQYF.